This entry lists 23 T cell receptor beta chains sequenced from one sample in a study of identical twins. TCRdb called the 5' RACE reads again in MiXCR, with one record for every CDR3 protein. The sample holds about 430,000 distinct CDR3 sequences; roughly 18% are singletons and the top ten take roughly 12%. Sequenced sample: naive T cells sorted from blood. The receptors here all came from a man aged 50-59 years in good health.

This clonotype was seen more than once but under ten times. The CDR3 reads CASSLAVVDGYTF. CDR3 sequence (DNA): TGTGCCAGCAGCTTAGCTGTGGTGGATGGCTACACCTTC. The chain employs TRBV7-2 and TRBJ1-2; D unclear. Germline V lookup: CDR1 SGHTA, CDR2 FQGNSA. V was shortened by 0 bases and J by 6 bases, with 8 bases between the two germline ends. The CDR3 consists of 13 residues.

This clonotype was recorded a few times. The rearrangement joins TRBV6-2 or TRBV6-3 to TRBJ1-1; the match to TRBD1 covers 8 bases. CDR3 length: 16 amino acids. With 5 bases clipped from V and 4 bases from J, the junction kept 12 bases outside the gene matches. Germline CDR1 reads MNHEY; CDR2 reads SVGEGT. CDR3 bases: TGTGCCAGCAGTCCGGTCAGGGGGCTGAAAGTCACTGAAGCTTTCTTT. Residues: CASSPVRGLKVTEAFF.

At least ten counts were recorded for this clonotype. The chain couples TRBV20-1 to TRBJ2-1, with TRBD2 identical over 9 bases. Germline CDR1 and CDR2: DFQATT and SNEGSKA (reference sequence). The length of the CDR3 is 16 residues. Germline trimming cut 1 base from V and 3 bases from J; bases unmatched to any gene: 7. CDR3 bases: TGCAGTGCTAGAGTAAGGGCGGGAGGGATCTACAATGAGCAGTTCTTC. This gives the protein CSARVRAGGIYNEQFF.

Notes on this clonotype: Mismatch with germline at one junction end may stem from a read error. J is TRBJ2-6 and V is TRBV28; the D gene is possibly TRBD1 (8 bases). This CDR3 spans 16 amino acids. CDR1 and CDR2 from the germline V gene are MDHEN and SYDVKM. The CDR3 coding sequence is TGTTCCAGCGGGACAACAGGGGGTACTGGGGCCAACGTCCTGACTTTC. Its translation is CSSGTTGGTGANVLTF.

This clonotype was detected many times. This chain links TRBV12-3 or TRBV12-4 with TRBJ2-5, with D maybe TRBD1 (6 bases). The CDR3 runs 15 residues. V was clipped by 3 bases and J by 2 bases, with 13 bases between them. CDR3 sequence: CASSFFLDRQETQYF. In nucleotides, the CDR3 is TGTGCCAGCAGTTTTTTCTTGGACAGACAAGAGACCCAGTACTTC.

In this sample, this clonotype turned up a few times. The chain employs TRBV10-3 and TRBJ2-2; 8 nucleotides line up with TRBD1. The CDR3 contains 15 residues. V shed 6 bases, J shed 6 bases, and the junction held 9 bases outside the gene matches. CDR1 is ENHRY, CDR2 SYGVKD, per germline. The CDR3 loop reads CAIRSGGMSAGELFF. CDR3 nucleotide sequence: TGTGCCATCAGGTCAGGGGGCATGTCAGCCGGGGAGCTGTTTTTT.

V usage is TRBV20-1 and J usage is TRBJ2-7; D is undetermined. This CDR3 has 12 residues. Germline V gene sequence: CDR1 DFQATT, CDR2 SNEGSKA (reference sequence). V dropped 2 bases and J dropped 5 bases, with 10 bases sitting between them. CDR3 nucleotides: TGCAGTGCTAGATGGTGGATCGACGAGCAGTACTTC. The encoded protein is CSARWWIDEQYF.

This sequence joins TRBV5-1 and TRBJ1-2; D may be TRBD1 (5 bases). CDR3 size: 12 residues. Per germline, CDR1 SGHRS and CDR2 YFSETQ. Trimming took 4 bases from V and 3 from J, leaving 7 bases between them. CDR3 region: CASSEQDYGYTF. DNA for the CDR3: TGCGCCAGCAGCGAACAGGACTATGGCTACACCTTC.

The V and J genes are TRBV6-5 and TRBJ2-5; 8 bases are shared with TRBD1. The junction had 6 bases not matched to a gene; V was cut back by 5 bases and J by 4 bases. CDR3 length: 14 amino acids. Germline assignment: CDR1 MNHEY and CDR2 SVGAGI. The CDR3 nucleotides are TGTGCCAGCAGTAACGACAGGGGAATAGAGACCCAGTACTTC. It yields the protein CASSNDRGIETQYF.

This clonotype was seen a few times. This rearrangement joins TRBV5-1 to TRBJ1-2; D remains ambiguous. Germline-derived CDR1 and CDR2 are SGHRS and YFSETQ. The CDR3 contains 12 residues. Trimming cost V 1 base and J 6 bases, with 7 bases left between them. The CDR3 nucleotides are TGCGCCAGCAGCTTGTCCGGAAATGGCTACACCTTC. It specifies CASSLSGNGYTF.

This clonotype was seen repeatedly, ten times or more. V and J are TRBV7-2 and TRBJ2-7; D gene uncertain. V was pared by 1 base and J by 4 bases, with 8 bases between. Germline assignment: CDR1 SGHTA and CDR2 FQGNSA. CDR3 size: 13 residues. As DNA, the CDR3 is TGTGCCAGCAGCTTAGGTTTAGTATACGAGCAGTACTTC. It encodes CASSLGLVYEQYF.

The chain has TRBV20-1 and TRBJ2-3; possibly TRBD2 for D (5 bases). Per germline, CDR1 DFQATT and CDR2 SNEGSKA (reference sequence). This CDR3 has 14 amino acids. The ends were cut back, 0 bases at V and 0 bases at J, with 7 bases in the middle. CDR3 in DNA: TGCAGTGCTAGAGATGGCGGGAGCACAGATACGCAGTATTTT. This translates into CSARDGGSTDTQYF.

In this sample, this clonotype turned up a few times. The chain couples TRBV6-1 to TRBJ2-7, with 9 bases fitting TRBD2. This CDR3 comprises 15 residues. V lost 6 bases and J lost 3; bases outside the gene matches: 9. Germline V lookup: CDR1 MNHNS, CDR2 SASEGT. Written as DNA, the CDR3 is TGTGCCAGCAGCCCCGGACTAGCGACACTCTACGAGCAGTACTTC. It encodes CASSPGLATLYEQYF.

V is TRBV9 and J is TRBJ2-1, with 11 nucleotides matching TRBD1. V shed 4 bases, J shed 5 bases, and the junction held 5 bases outside the gene matches. Germline V gene sequence: CDR1 SGDLS, CDR2 YYNGEE. This CDR3 comprises 15 residues. The CDR3, as DNA: TGTGCCAGCAGCCCCGGACAGGGGGCCGACAATGAGCAGTTCTTC. Encoded protein: CASSPGQGADNEQFF.

This clonotype appeared a few times. The chain recombines TRBV12-3 or TRBV12-4 with TRBJ2-6; tentatively, D is TRBD2 (5 bases). The CDR3 loop spans 15 amino acids. V was pared by 2 bases and J by 2 bases, with 7 bases between. Here the CDR3 reads CASSLYGTGANVLTF. The CDR3 nucleotides read TGTGCCAGCAGTTTATACGGGACTGGGGCCAACGTCCTGACTTTC.

This clonotype was counted between two and nine times. V and J are TRBV5-1 and TRBJ2-1, with D possibly being TRBD2 (6 bases). The CDR3 length is 15 residues. Looked up from germline, CDR1 is SGHRS and CDR2 is YFSETQ. V was shortened by 4 bases and J by 6 bases, with 17 bases between the two germline ends. In nucleotides, the CDR3 is TGCGCCAGCAGCGCACCGGGGGAAGGCGGCAATGAGCAGTTCTTC. Protein: CASSAPGEGGNEQFF.

The chain joins TRBV2 to TRBJ2-3; possibly TRBD1 or TRBD2 for D (5 bases each). Between the trimmed V and J ends, which lost 6 bases and 0 bases, there was a span of 13 bases. The CDR3 covers 15 residues. CDR1 is SNHLY, CDR2 FYNNEI, per germline. The CDR3 loop is CASSQGWGSTDTQYF. The CDR3 DNA reads TGTGCCAGCAGCCAAGGGTGGGGGAGCACAGATACGCAGTATTTT.

This sequence joins TRBV11-2 and TRBJ2-6; D possibly matches TRBD1 or TRBD2 (5 bases each). The CDR3 totals 18 residues. The V end lost 1 base, the J end lost 3 bases, and 16 bases lay between the germline ends. Germline V lookup: CDR1 SGHAT, CDR2 FQNNGV. CDR3 in DNA: TGTGCCAGCAGCTTAGTAAGCGGCAGGGTCAGTGGGGCCAACGTCCTGACTTTC. It translates to CASSLVSGRVSGANVLTF.

The rearrangement uses TRBV27 and TRBJ1-2; 8 bases are shared with TRBD1. Unmatched junction bases numbered 7, after V lost 2 bases and J lost 5 bases. Germline loops: CDR1 MNHEY, CDR2 SMNVEV (reference sequence). This CDR3 is 15 amino acids long. The chain's CDR3 is CASSLDPGGGYGYTF. CDR3 DNA: TGTGCCAGCAGTTTAGATCCAGGGGGCGGATATGGCTACACCTTC.

Worth noting for this clonotype: A single base separates this from a much larger clone, so it may be a read error. The chain is built from TRBV5-1 and TRBJ2-1; weak D call: TRBD2 (5 bases). V lost 0 bases and J 6 bases, leaving 10 bases between the germline ends. Per the germline V gene, CDR1 is SGHRS and CDR2 is YFSETQ. CDR3 length equals 14 residues. This chain's CDR3 is CASSLEGVTNEQFF. CDR3 nucleotide sequence: TGCGCCAGCAGCTTGGAGGGAGTGACCAATGAGCAGTTCTTC.

This clonotype was seen at least ten times. The genes are TRBV4-3 and TRBJ1-2, with D unresolved. Trimming shortened V by 1 base and J by 4 bases, and 7 bases separated the two germline ends. This CDR3 region has 13 residues. Per the germline V gene, CDR1 is LGHNA and CDR2 is YSLEER. The CDR3 DNA is TGCGCCAGCAGCCAAGGTTTAAGCTATGGCTACACCTTC. It encodes CASSQGLSYGYTF.

This clonotype was counted a single time. The chain uses TRBV6-5 and TRBJ2-2; D gene unclear. CDR1 and CDR2 (germline): MNHEY, SVGAGI. V was shortened by 2 bases and J by 2 bases, with 9 bases between the two germline ends. This CDR3 is 15 amino acids long. The CDR3: CASSYHDGNTGELFF. The CDR3 nucleotides are TGTGCCAGCAGTTACCACGACGGCAACACCGGGGAGCTGTTTTTT.

This clonotype appeared a few times. The chain employs TRBV12-3 or TRBV12-4 and TRBJ1-1, with 8 bases aligning to TRBD1. J was trimmed by 6 bases and V by 6 bases; bases with no gene match: 6. The CDR3 totals 13 residues. The CDR3 DNA reads as TGTGCCAGCAGGAATGAACAGGGGGCTGAAGCTTTCTTT. Protein sequence: CASRNEQGAEAFF.